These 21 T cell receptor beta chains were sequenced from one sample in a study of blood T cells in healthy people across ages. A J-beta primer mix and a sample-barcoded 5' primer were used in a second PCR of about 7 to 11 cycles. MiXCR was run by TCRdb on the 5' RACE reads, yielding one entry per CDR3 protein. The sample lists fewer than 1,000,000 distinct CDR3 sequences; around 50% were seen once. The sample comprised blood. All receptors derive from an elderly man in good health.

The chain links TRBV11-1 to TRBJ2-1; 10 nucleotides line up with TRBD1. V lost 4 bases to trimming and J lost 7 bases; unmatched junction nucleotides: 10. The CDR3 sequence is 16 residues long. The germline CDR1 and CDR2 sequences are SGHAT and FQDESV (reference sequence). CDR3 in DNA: TGTGCCAGCAGCTGGACCGGGACAGGGGTTAGGAATGAGCAGTTCTTC. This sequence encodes CASSWTGTGVRNEQFF.

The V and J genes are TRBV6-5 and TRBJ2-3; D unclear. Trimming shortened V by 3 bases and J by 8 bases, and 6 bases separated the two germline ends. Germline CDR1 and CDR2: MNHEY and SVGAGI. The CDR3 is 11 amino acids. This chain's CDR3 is CASSYLFTQYF. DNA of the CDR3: TGTGCCAGCAGTTATCTTTTTACGCAGTATTTT.

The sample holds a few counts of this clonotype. CDR3 nucleotide sequence: TGCGCCAGCAGGCCTCAACTAGCGGGAGGGCCAGGGAAGTTCTTC. Residues: CASRPQLAGGPGKFF. This chain connects TRBV5-1 to TRBJ2-1; 13 bases line up with TRBD2. Per germline, CDR1 SGHRS and CDR2 YFSETQ. The trim removed 5 bases at V and 14 bases at J, leaving 13 bases unmatched. CDR3 length equals 15 residues.

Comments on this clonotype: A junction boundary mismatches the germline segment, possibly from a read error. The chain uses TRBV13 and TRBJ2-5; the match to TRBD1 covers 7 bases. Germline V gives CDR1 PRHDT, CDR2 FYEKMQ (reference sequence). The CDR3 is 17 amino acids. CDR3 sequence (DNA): TGTGCCAGCAGCTCGTGGGACAGCCCCTCAACCCAAGAGATCCAGTACTTC. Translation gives CASSSWDSPSTQEIQYF.

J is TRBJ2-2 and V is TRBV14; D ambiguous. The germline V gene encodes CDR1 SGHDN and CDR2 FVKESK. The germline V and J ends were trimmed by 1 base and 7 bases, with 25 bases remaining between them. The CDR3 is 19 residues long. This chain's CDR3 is CASSQGGFSGTERNGELFF. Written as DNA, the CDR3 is TGTGCCAGCAGCCAAGGTGGATTCTCGGGCACCGAGAGGAACGGGGAGCTGTTTTTT.

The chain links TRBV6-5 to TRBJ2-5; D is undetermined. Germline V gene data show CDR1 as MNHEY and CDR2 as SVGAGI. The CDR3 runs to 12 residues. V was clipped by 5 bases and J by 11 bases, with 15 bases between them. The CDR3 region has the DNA TGTGCCAGCAGTCGCGGCTACAATGAGCAGTACTTC. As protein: CASSRGYNEQYF.

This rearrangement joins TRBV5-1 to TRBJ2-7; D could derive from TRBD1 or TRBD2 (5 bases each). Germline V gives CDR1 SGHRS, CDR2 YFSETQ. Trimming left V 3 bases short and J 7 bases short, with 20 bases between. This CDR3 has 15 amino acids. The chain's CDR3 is CASSWLWGRGNEQYF. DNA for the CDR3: TGCGCCAGCAGCTGGCTCTGGGGACGAGGCAATGAGCAGTACTTC.

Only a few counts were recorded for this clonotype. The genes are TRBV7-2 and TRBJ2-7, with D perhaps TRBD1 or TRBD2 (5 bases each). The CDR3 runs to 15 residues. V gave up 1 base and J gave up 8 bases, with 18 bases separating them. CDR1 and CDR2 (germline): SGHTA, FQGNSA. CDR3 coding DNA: TGTGCCAGCAGCTTAGACAGGACTGGCGTAGGGCAGCAGTACTTC. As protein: CASSLDRTGVGQQYF.

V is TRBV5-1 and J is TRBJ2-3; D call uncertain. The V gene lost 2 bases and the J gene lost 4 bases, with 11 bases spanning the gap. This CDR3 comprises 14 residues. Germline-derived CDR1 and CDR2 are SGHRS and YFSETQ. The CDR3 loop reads CASSFQARPDTQYF. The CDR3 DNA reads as TGCGCCAGCAGCTTCCAGGCGCGGCCAGATACGCAGTATTTT.

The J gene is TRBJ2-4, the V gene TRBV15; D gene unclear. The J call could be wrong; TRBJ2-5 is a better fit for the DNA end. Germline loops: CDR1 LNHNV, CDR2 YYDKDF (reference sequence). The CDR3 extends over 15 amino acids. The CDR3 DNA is TGTGCCACCAGCAGAGATGTGGGTTCTGAGGAGACCCAGTACTTC. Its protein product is CATSRDVGSEETQYF.

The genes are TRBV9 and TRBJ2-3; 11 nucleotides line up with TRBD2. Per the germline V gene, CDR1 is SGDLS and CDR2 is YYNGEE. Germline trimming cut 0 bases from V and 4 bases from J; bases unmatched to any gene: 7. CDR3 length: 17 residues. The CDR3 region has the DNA TGTGCCAGCAGCGTAGTCCTTAGCGGGGGGGCCGCAGATACGCAGTATTTT. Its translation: CASSVVLSGGAADTQYF.

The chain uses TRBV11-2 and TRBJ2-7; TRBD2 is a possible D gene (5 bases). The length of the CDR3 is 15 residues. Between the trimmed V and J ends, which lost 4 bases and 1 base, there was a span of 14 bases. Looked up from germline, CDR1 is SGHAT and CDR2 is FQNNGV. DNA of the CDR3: TGTGCCAGCAGCTCAACTAGGACGGGGTCCTACGAGCAGTACTTC. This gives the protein CASSSTRTGSYEQYF.

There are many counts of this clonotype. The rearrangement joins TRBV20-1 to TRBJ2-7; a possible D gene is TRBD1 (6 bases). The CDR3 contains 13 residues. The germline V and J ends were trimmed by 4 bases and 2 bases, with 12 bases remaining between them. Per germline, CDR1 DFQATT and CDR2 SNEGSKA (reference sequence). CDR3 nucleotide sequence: TGCAGTGCTACCAGGGACAAGACCTACGAGCAGTACTTC. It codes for CSATRDKTYEQYF.

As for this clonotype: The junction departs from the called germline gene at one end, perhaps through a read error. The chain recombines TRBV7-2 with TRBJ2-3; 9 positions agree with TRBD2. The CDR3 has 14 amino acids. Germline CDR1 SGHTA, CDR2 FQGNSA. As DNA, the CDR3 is TGTGCCGGCAGCGTTAGCGGGAGAACAGATACGCAGTATTTT. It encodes CAGSVSGRTDTQYF. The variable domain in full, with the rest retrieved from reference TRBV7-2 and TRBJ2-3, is GAGVSQSPSNKVTEKGKDVELRCDPISGHTALYWYRQSLGQGLEFLIYFQGNSAPDKSGLPSDRFSAERTGGSVSTLTIQRTQQEDSAVYLCAGSVSGRTDTQYFGPGTRLTVL.

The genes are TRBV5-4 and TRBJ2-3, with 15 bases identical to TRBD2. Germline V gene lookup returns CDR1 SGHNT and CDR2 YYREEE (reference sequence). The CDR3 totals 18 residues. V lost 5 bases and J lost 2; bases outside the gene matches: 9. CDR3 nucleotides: TGTGCCAGCAGGGTAGGGACTAGCGGGAGGCAAAACACAGATACGCAGTATTTT. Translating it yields CASRVGTSGRQNTDTQYF.

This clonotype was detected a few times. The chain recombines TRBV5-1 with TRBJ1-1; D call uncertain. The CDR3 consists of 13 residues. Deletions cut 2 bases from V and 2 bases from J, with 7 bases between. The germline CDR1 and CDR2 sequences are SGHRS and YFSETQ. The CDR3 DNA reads TGCGCCAGCAGCTTCAACCCTAACACTGAAGCTTTCTTT. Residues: CASSFNPNTEAFF.

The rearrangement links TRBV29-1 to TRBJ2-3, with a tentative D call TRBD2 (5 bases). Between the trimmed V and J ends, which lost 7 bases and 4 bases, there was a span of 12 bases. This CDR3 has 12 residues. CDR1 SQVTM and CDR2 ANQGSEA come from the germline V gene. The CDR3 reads CSGRGFADTQYF. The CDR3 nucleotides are TGCAGCGGTCGGGGTTTCGCAGATACGCAGTATTTT.

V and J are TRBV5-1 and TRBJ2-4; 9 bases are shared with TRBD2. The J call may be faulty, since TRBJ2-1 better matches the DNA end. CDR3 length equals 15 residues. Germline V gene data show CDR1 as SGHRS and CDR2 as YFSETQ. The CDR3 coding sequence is TGCGCCAGCAGCTCGACTAGCGGAAGGGACTACGAGCAGTTCTTC. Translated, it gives CASSSTSGRDYEQFF.

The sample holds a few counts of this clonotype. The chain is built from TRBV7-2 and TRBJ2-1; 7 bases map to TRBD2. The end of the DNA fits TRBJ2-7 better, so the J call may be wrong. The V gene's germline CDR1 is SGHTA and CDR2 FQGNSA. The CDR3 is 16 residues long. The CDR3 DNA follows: TGTGCCAGCAGCTTAAGCGCGGGAGACACCTACAATGAGCAGTACTTC. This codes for CASSLSAGDTYNEQYF.

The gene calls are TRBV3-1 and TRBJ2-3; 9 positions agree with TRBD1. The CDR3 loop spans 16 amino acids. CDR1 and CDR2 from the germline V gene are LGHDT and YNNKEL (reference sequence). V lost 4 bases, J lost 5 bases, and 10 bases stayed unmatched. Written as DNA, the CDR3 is TGTGCCAGCAGCCGATGGTTGGGACAGGGAGGAGATACGCAGTATTTT. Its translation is CASSRWLGQGGDTQYF.

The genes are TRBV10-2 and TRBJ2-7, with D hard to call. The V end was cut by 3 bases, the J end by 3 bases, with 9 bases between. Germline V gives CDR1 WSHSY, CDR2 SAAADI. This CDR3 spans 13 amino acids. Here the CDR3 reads CASSESLDYEQYF. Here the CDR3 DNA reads TGCGCCAGCAGTGAAAGTCTAGACTACGAGCAGTACTTC.